One sample yielded the 29 T cell receptor beta chains listed below, sequenced in a study of T cells in women clearing cervical HPV infection. Repertoires were generated with immunoSEQ multiplex PCR, while TCRdb's copy carries only in-frame clones and drops some. This sample's clone table lists approximately 35,000 clones. Sequencing was performed on blood buffy coat. These receptors all come from a woman aged 18 to 75 with a cervical HPV16 infection that either progressed to CIN3+ or cleared (not recorded which).

Of note for this clone: The read halts 3 residues ahead of the CDR3 end, with the missing end drawn from the germline J gene. The chain carries TRBV5-1 and TRBJ1-1, with D unresolved. Germline V gene lookup returns CDR1 SGHRS and CDR2 YFSETQ. This CDR3 comprises 13 residues. Trimming took off 4 bases at V and 3 bases at J, with 10 bases between the two ends. CDR3 bases read: TGCGCCAGCAGCGGATACGGGTACACTGAA. Its protein is CASSGYGYTE. The entire CDR3 is CASSGYGYTEAFF.

As for this clone: Read data end 3 residues before the CDR3 end; the end is taken from the germline J gene. The same CDR3 can be traced to other DNA sequences in this sample. This sequence joins TRBV20-1 and TRBJ2-7; 7 nucleotides agree with TRBD1. The CDR3 runs 12 residues. V shed 3 bases and J 2 bases; nucleotides not matched to a gene: 1. Germline CDR1 and CDR2: DFQATT and SNEGSKA (reference sequence). The sequenced CDR3 bases are TGCAGTGCTAGGCAGGGGGCCTACGAG. It encodes CSARQGAYE. The whole CDR3 protein reads CSARQGAYEQYF.

A word on this clone: The read ends 3 residues before the CDR3 terminus; that terminus is restored from the germline J gene. The chain links TRBV5-1 to TRBJ1-1; maybe TRBD1 (5 bases). The germline V gene encodes CDR1 SGHRS and CDR2 YFSETQ. The CDR3 loop spans 11 amino acids. CDR3: CASSFGGTAFF. CDR3 DNA (partial): TGCGCCAGCAGCTTCGGGGGAACG.

About this clone itself: Sequencing ends 3 residues short of the CDR3 end; the germline J gene provides the rest. This sequence joins TRBV4-2 and TRBJ2-3; 8 nucleotides agree with TRBD2. Germline V gives CDR1 LGHNA, CDR2 YNFKEQ. J gave up 4 bases and V 0 bases, and 18 bases lay outside the gene matches. The CDR3 is made up of 20 amino acids. The CDR3 protein is CASSQEVPTAGLGFSDTQYF. The part of the CDR3 DNA that was read is TGTGCCAGCAGCCAAGAAGTCCCCACGGCGGGACTAGGATTCTCAGATACG.

Concerning this clone itself: The read halts 3 residues ahead of the CDR3 end, with the missing end drawn from the germline J gene. V usage is TRBV2 and J usage is TRBJ2-5; D is possibly TRBD1 (5 bases). Germline loops: CDR1 SNHLY, CDR2 FYNNEI. This CDR3 comprises 13 residues. The ends were cut back, 5 bases at V and 1 base at J, with 8 bases in the middle. The part of the CDR3 DNA that was read is TGTGCCAGCAGTCCGGACATCCAAGAGACC. Its translation is CASSPDIQET. The CDR3 as a whole reads CASSPDIQETQYF.

Worth noting for this clone: The CDR3 end falls 3 residues outside the read, so it is completed with the germline J gene. The chain joins TRBV7-2 to TRBJ2-3; 7 bases are a match to TRBD1. The germline V gene encodes CDR1 SGHTA and CDR2 FQGNSA. With 3 bases clipped from V and 1 base from J, the junction kept 4 bases outside the gene matches. This CDR3 is built from 15 residues. The covered CDR3 bases are TGTGCCAGCAGCTTCTCAGGGGGTGGCACAGATACG. Translating gives CASSFSGGGTDT. The complete CDR3 protein is CASSFSGGGTDTQYF.

Points on this clone: Read data end 3 residues before the CDR3 end; the end is taken from the germline J gene. The chain uses TRBV5-1 and TRBJ1-4; 9 positions match TRBD1. V lost 5 bases, J lost 8 bases, and 10 bases stayed unmatched. The CDR3 totals 15 residues. From germline, CDR1 is SGHRS and CDR2 YFSETQ. The sequenced part of the CDR3 DNA is TGCGCCAGCAGAGAACCGGGACAGGGCCCGGAAAAA. This codes for CASREPGQGPEK. The CDR3 reads in full as CASREPGQGPEKLFF.

A note on this clone: From the germline J gene comes the end of the CDR3, since the read stops 3 residues before it. The V and J genes are TRBV5-1 and TRBJ1-1, with a possible D match to TRBD1 (5 bases). The CDR3 sequence is 14 residues long. V gave up 1 base and J gave up 4 bases, with 11 bases separating them. The germline V gene encodes CDR1 SGHRS and CDR2 YFSETQ. The part of the CDR3 DNA that was read is TGCGCCAGCAGCTTGCCAGGGCAGGCCACTGAA. Protein: CASSLPGQATE. The CDR3 as a whole reads CASSLPGQATEAFF.

Notes on this clone: Read sequence stops 3 residues before the CDR3 end, and the germline J gene provides the missing end. This chain uses TRBV7-9 with TRBJ2-1; no clear D gene. CDR3 length: 15 amino acids. In germline, CDR1 is SEHNR, CDR2 FQNEAQ (reference sequence). Trimming removed 8 bases at V and 0 bases at J, with 14 bases between. The CDR3: CASRAGTGSYNEQFF. CDR3 bases read: TGTGCCAGCCGCGCCGGTACGGGCTCCTACAATGAG.

As to this clone: The CDR3 end is not reached by the read, which stops 3 residues before it; the germline J gene fills it in. This chain connects TRBV20-1 to TRBJ2-1; a weak D match, TRBD1 (6 bases). This CDR3 contains 16 residues. Trimming stripped 5 bases from V and 5 bases from J, with 22 bases between. Germline V lookup: CDR1 DFQATT, CDR2 SNEGSKA (reference sequence). The sequenced CDR3 bases are TGCAGTGCTGGGAGATTAAACCGACAGGTACACAATGAG. It specifies CSAGRLNRQVHNE. The whole CDR3 sequence reads CSAGRLNRQVHNEQFF.

Of note for this clone: The read is 3 residues too short to cover the CDR3 end, so that end is filled in from the germline J gene. This chain links TRBV19 with TRBJ1-2, with 7 bases identical to TRBD1. Germline assignment: CDR1 LNHDA and CDR2 SQIVND (reference sequence). The CDR3 is made up of 15 amino acids. J was trimmed by 3 bases and V by 9 bases; bases with no gene match: 13. This chain's CDR3 is CASTSQGNGDYGYTF. Partial CDR3 DNA: TGTGCCAGCACCTCACAGGGGAACGGTGACTATGGC.

Comments on this clone: The CDR3 goes on 3 residues after the read ends, and that part is filled in from the germline J gene. J is TRBJ2-3 and V is TRBV18; D might be TRBD1 (5 bases). The CDR3 has 14 residues. Germline V gene sequence: CDR1 KGHSH, CDR2 LQKENI. The sequenced CDR3 bases are TGTGCCAGCTCTCCCGGACATGTTAATCAGCCG. This encodes CASSPGHVNQP. The full CDR3 sequence reads CASSPGHVNQPQYF.

The CDR3 sequence: CSARVGGYTDTQYF. The sequenced CDR3 bases are TGCAGTGCTAGAGTTGGGGGGTATACAGATACG. The chain recombines TRBV20-1 with TRBJ2-3; possible D gene TRBD2, 6 bases. From the germline J gene comes the end of the CDR3, since the read stops 3 residues before it. The CDR3 extends over 14 amino acids. The germline gives CDR1 DFQATT, CDR2 SNEGSKA (reference sequence). Trimming took 1 base from V and 3 from J, leaving 11 bases between them.

Details on this clone: The CDR3 end is not reached by the read, which stops 3 residues before it; the germline J gene fills it in. The chain links TRBV6-2 or TRBV6-3 to TRBJ2-7; 10 nucleotides align to TRBD2. CDR3 length: 16 residues. J lost 2 bases, V lost 6 bases, and 10 bases had no gene match. Germline CDR1 is MNHEY and CDR2 is SVGEGT. The sequenced part of the CDR3 DNA is TGTGCCAGCAGGAAAACTAGCGGGGAAATTCCCTACGAG. Amino acids: CASRKTSGEIPYE. The CDR3 reads in full as CASRKTSGEIPYEQYF.

Notes on this clone: The CDR3 end is not reached by the read, which stops 3 residues before it; the germline J gene fills it in. The chain has TRBV5-1 and TRBJ1-2; the D is unclear. This CDR3 region has 15 residues. Trimming shortened V by 4 bases and J by 0 bases, and 13 bases separated the two germline ends. Germline CDR1 reads SGHRS; CDR2 reads YFSETQ. CDR3 DNA, as far as it was read: TGCGCCAGCAGCCTGGGATACAACGCTAACTATGGC. Protein: CASSLGYNANYG. The whole CDR3 protein is CASSLGYNANYGYTF.

The chain's CDR3 is CSVEVLGTEAFF. CDR3 DNA (partial): TGCAGCGTTGAAGTATTAGGGACTGAA. The J gene is TRBJ1-1, the V gene TRBV29-1; D uncertain. The read comes to an end 3 residues before the CDR3 does, leaving the germline J gene to fill in the end. Germline CDR1 SQVTM, CDR2 ANQGSEA. With 1 base removed from V and 5 bases from J, the gap between germline ends came to 8 bases. The CDR3 extends over 12 amino acids.

Details on this clone: The read is 3 residues too short to cover the CDR3 end, so that end is filled in from the germline J gene. The chain links TRBV6-2 or TRBV6-3 to TRBJ2-1; 11 positions match TRBD1. V shed 8 bases, J shed 6 bases, and the junction held 9 bases outside the gene matches. The length of the CDR3 is 15 residues. Germline CDR1 MNHEY, CDR2 SVGEGT. The sequenced CDR3 bases are TGTGCCAGCTGGACAGGGGGCGGGCTCAGCAATGAG. As protein: CASWTGGGLSNE. The complete CDR3 reads CASWTGGGLSNEQFF.

In regard to this clone: The CDR3 end falls 3 residues outside the read, so it is completed with the germline J gene. This chain uses TRBV6-2 or TRBV6-3 with TRBJ2-7; D uncertain. The length of the CDR3 is 11 residues. V was pared by 5 bases and J by 1 base, with 3 bases between. CDR1 and CDR2 from the germline V gene are MNHEY and SVGEGT. The CDR3 sequence is CASSASYEQYF. Incomplete CDR3 DNA: TGTGCCAGCAGTGCGTCCTACGAG.

In regard to this clone: The read falls 3 residues short of the CDR3 end, and the missing part is taken from the germline J gene. V and J are TRBV6-2 or TRBV6-3 and TRBJ1-1, with D perhaps matching TRBD1 (5 bases). The CDR3 length is 14 residues. Trimming pared 2 bases from V and 1 base from J, leaving 8 bases between. Germline CDR1 MNHEY, CDR2 SVGEGT. CDR3: CASSYDSENTEAFF. The sequenced CDR3 bases are TGTGCCAGCAGTTACGACAGCGAGAACACTGAA.

Concerning this clone itself: From the germline J gene comes the end of the CDR3, since the read stops 3 residues before it. This chain connects TRBV6-2 or TRBV6-3 to TRBJ1-2; no reliable D call. The CDR3 runs 14 residues. The V end lost 11 bases, the J end lost 5 bases, and 21 bases lay between the germline ends. Germline CDR1 reads MNHEY; CDR2 reads SVGEGT. The CDR3: CASSTSGHLYGYTF. CDR3 bases read: TGTGCCTCATCAACCAGCGGCCACCTATATGGC.

With respect to this clone: The CDR3 is cut off 3 residues early in the read; its end comes from the germline J gene. The chain carries TRBV7-9 and TRBJ1-2; maybe TRBD1 (6 bases). Looked up from germline, CDR1 is SEHNR and CDR2 is FQNEAQ (reference sequence). This CDR3 has 13 amino acids. The CDR3 loop reads CASSSGPDRGYTF. The covered CDR3 bases are TGTGCCAGCAGCTCCGGTCCGGACAGAGGC. The variable domain in full, with the rest retrieved from reference TRBV7-9 and TRBJ1-2, is DTGVSQNPRHKITKRGQNVTFRCDPISEHNRLYWYRQTLGQGPEFLTYFQNEAQLEKSRLLSDRFSAERPKGSFSTLEIQRTEQGDSAMYLCASSSGPDRGYTFGSGTRLTVV.

Concerning this clone itself: The sequenced fragment ends 3 residues before the CDR3 boundary, so the rest is inferred from the germline J gene. The V gene is TRBV27, the J gene TRBJ2-5; D call uncertain. CDR3 length equals 15 residues. Germline V gives CDR1 MNHEY, CDR2 SMNVEV (reference sequence). Trimming took 0 bases from V and 5 from J, leaving 13 bases between them. The CDR3 bases that were read are TGTGCCAGCAGTTTATCGACCACTCCCGGGGAGACC. Its translation is CASSLSTTPGET. The full CDR3 reads CASSLSTTPGETQYF.

CDR3 amino acids: CASSIPGSSGGAETQYF. The part of the CDR3 DNA that was read is TGTGCCAGTAGTATCCCGGGTTCTAGCGGGGGCGCGGAGACG. The chain employs TRBV19 and TRBJ2-3; 10 bases align to TRBD2. Read coverage stops 3 residues before the CDR3 terminus; the germline J gene supplies the remainder. This CDR3 has 17 amino acids. From germline, CDR1 is LNHDA and CDR2 SQIVND (reference sequence).

Concerning this clone: Sequencing ends 3 residues short of the CDR3 end; the germline J gene provides the rest. This sequence joins TRBV24-1 and TRBJ1-5; D unresolved. Trimming took off 7 bases at V and 3 bases at J, with 9 bases between the two ends. The CDR3 covers 13 residues. Germline V lookup: CDR1 KGHDR, CDR2 SFDVKD. CDR3 DNA (partial): TGTGCCACCAGCGAGGGCTACAATCAGCCC. Translating it yields CATSEGYNQP. The entire CDR3 is CATSEGYNQPQHF.

As regards this clone: The missing CDR3 end, 3 residues past where the read stops, is filled in from the germline J gene. The rearrangement links TRBV30 to TRBJ2-5; 9 bases are a match to TRBD2. V was pared by 6 bases and J by 2 bases, with 4 bases of the junction left unmatched. CDR3 length: 13 amino acids. Germline loops: CDR1 GTSNPN, CDR2 SVGIG (reference sequence). The CDR3 protein is CACAGGPQETQYF. The CDR3 bases that were read are TGTGCCTGTGCGGGGGGGCCTCAAGAGACC.

Notes on this clone: Read coverage stops 3 residues before the CDR3 terminus; the germline J gene supplies the remainder. The J gene is TRBJ1-1, the V gene TRBV5-1; D perhaps matches TRBD1 (5 bases). Germline CDR1 is SGHRS and CDR2 is YFSETQ. V was clipped by 2 bases and J by 4 bases, with 18 bases between them. The CDR3 sequence is 16 residues long. The CDR3 protein is CASSLDSSLGSTEAFF. CDR3 DNA (partial): TGCGCCAGCAGCTTAGACAGTAGTCTAGGCAGCACTGAA.

Remarks on this clone: The CDR3 end falls 3 residues outside the read, so it is completed with the germline J gene. The chain combines TRBV23-1 with TRBJ2-3; perhaps TRBD1 as D (5 bases). TRBV23-1 is filed as an ORF, its function uncertain. The CDR3 is 10 residues long. V lost 8 bases to trimming and J lost 6 bases, with 6 bases between them. The covered CDR3 bases are TGCGCCAGCCACAGGGATACG. Protein sequence: CASHRDT. The full CDR3 sequence reads CASHRDTQYF.

CDR3 DNA, as far as it was read: TGTGCCAGCAGCGAAGGGGGCGAGAGTACTGAA. Its translation is CASSEGGESTE. The whole CDR3 sequence is CASSEGGESTEAFF. This chain links TRBV6-4 with TRBJ1-1, with TRBD1 matching over 7 bases. Read data end 3 residues before the CDR3 end; the end is taken from the germline J gene. Germline CDR1 reads MRHNA; CDR2 reads SNTAGT. V dropped 6 bases and J dropped 5; count of bases not matched to a gene: 9. The CDR3 is made up of 14 amino acids.

About this clone itself: One end of the junction is discordant with germline, which a read error may explain. The missing CDR3 end, 3 residues past where the read stops, is filled in from the germline J gene. The J gene is TRBJ2-2, the V gene TRBV7-7, with D perhaps matching TRBD1 (5 bases). The CDR3 spans 16 residues. Germline-derived CDR1 and CDR2 are SSHAT and FNYEAQ (reference sequence). The CDR3 bases that were read are TGTGCTAGCAGCTTAGCCACAGGTTCGAACACCGGGGAG. Amino acids: CASSLATGSNTGE. In full, the CDR3 reads CASSLATGSNTGELFF.